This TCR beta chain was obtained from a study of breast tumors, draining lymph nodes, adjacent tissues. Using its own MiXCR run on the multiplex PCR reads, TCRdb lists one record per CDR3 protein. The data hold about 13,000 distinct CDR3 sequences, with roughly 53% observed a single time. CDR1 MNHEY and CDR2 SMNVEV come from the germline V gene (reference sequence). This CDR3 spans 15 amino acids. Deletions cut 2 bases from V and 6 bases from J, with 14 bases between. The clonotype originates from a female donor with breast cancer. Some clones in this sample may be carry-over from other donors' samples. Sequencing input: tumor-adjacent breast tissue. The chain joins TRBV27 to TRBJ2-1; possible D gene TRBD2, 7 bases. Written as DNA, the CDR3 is TGTGCCAGCAGTTTAGTGGGGGGGCTGTGCAATGAGCAGTTCTTC. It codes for CASSLVGGLCNEQFF.